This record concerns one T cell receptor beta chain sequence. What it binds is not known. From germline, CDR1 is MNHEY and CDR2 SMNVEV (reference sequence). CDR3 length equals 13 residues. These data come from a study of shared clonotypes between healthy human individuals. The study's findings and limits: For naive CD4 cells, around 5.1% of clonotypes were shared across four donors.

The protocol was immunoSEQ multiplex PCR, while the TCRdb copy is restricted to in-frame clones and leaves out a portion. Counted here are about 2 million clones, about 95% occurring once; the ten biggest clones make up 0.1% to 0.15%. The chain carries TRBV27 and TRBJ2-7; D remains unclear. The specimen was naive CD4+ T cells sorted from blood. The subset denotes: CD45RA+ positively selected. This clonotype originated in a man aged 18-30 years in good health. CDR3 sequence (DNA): TGTGCTACGGCTTTGCCAGGTACCTACGAGCAGTACTTC. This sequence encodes CATALPGTYEQYF.